Shown below are 2 T cell receptor beta chains from a single sample sequenced in a study of shared clonotypes between healthy human individuals. TCRdb keeps only in-frame clones here, not all; method: immunoSEQ multiplex PCR. The table records 2 million to 3 million clones, 85% to 95% of them present only once. Sequenced: naive CD4+ T cells sorted from blood. Noted subset: CD45RA+ positively selected. The origin of the receptors is a man between 18 and 29 years old in good health.

This rearrangement joins TRBV27 to TRBJ1-1; D gene unclear. Germline V gene sequence: CDR1 MNHEY, CDR2 SMNVEV (reference sequence). Trimming left V 10 bases short and J 3 bases short, with 27 bases between. This CDR3 comprises 17 residues. The CDR3 reads CANNYKAGGFIDTEAFF. The CDR3 coding sequence is TGTGCCAACAATTATAAGGCCGGTGGATTTATCGACACTGAAGCTTTCTTT.

CDR3 protein: CASSSKTGSYEQYF. CDR3 nucleotides: TGTGCCAGCAGCTCAAAGACAGGGAGCTACGAGCAGTACTTC. This sequence joins TRBV7-2 and TRBJ2-7; 7 bases map to TRBD1. The CDR3 has 14 residues. The germline V gene encodes CDR1 SGHTA and CDR2 FQGNSA. Unmatched junction bases numbered 6, after V lost 4 bases and J lost 3 bases.